This T cell receptor beta chain is from a study of a mutant IDH1 vaccine in newly diagnosed glioma. Study overall: The sex distribution of treated patients was 62.5% male and about 38% female, with a mean age of roughly 40 years.

In regard to this clone: Its matching antigen is unknown.

The V end was cut by 0 bases, the J end by 4 bases, with 10 bases between. Germline V CDR1 and CDR2: SGHRS, YFSETQ. The CDR3 has 14 amino acids. The time point denotes: week 35, safety follow-up. With topical imiquimod, each dose of the vaccine consisted of 300 ug of mutant IDH1 20-mer peptide. Generated by immunoSEQ multiplex PCR, the TCRdb table keeps only in-frame clones and is missing some. The table has approximately 50,000 clones, 70% to 90% seen once. Sequenced here: PBMCs, sampled from a glioma patient whose treatment included an IDH1 peptide vaccine. This chain links TRBV5-1 with TRBJ1-2, with D perhaps matching TRBD1 (5 bases). The sequence derives from a man aged 35-49 years with glioma. CDR3 amino acids: CASSLAREGYGYTF. CDR3 DNA: TGCGCCAGCAGCTTGGCCAGGGAGGGCTATGGCTACACCTTC. Drawing the rest from reference TRBV5-1 and TRBJ1-2, the complete variable domain is KAGVTQTPRYLIKTRGQQVTLSCSPISGHRSVSWYQQTPGQGLQFLFEYFSETQRNKGNFPGRFSGRQFSNSRSEMNVSTLELGDSALYLCASSLAREGYGYTFGSGTRLTVV.